These 8 T cell receptor beta chains share one sample of origin, sequenced in a study of long-term antiretroviral therapy in people with HIV (dated by TCRdb to the early 2020s). The immunoSEQ hsTCRB v3.0 assay was used at survey level resolution to sequence the TRB variable region. TCRdb retrieved this table from immuneACCESS and kept in-frame rearrangements only. Not all clones are present; in checked studies, unresolved V genes account for under half, and no reason is known for the remainder. In this sample the table shows approximately 17,000 clones, approximately 90% of which occur a single time. The leading ten clones occupy approximately 12% of the sample. Here the sequenced sample was unsorted PBMCs, taken 0.6 years after starting antiretroviral therapy. Receptor source: a woman aged 40 to 49 with HIV.

This chain connects TRBV7-9 to TRBJ2-7; 9 positions match TRBD1. The length of the CDR3 is 16 residues. Germline CDR1 is SEHNR and CDR2 is FQNEAQ (reference sequence). Trimming removed 4 bases from V and 3 bases from J; junction bases left unmatched: 10. The CDR3 DNA sequence: TGTGCCAGCAGCTCGACGGGACAGGGCGTCCGCTACGAGCAGTACTTC. Translating gives CASSSTGQGVRYEQYF.

The V gene is TRBV28, the J gene TRBJ1-2, with 8 bases that match TRBD1. V trimming: 8 bases; J trimming: 7 bases; junction bases outside the gene matches: 6. CDR1 is MDHEN, CDR2 SYDVKM, per germline. This CDR3 spans 12 amino acids. The CDR3 region is CASLSGGRGYTF. CDR3 nucleotide sequence: TGTGCCAGCCTCTCAGGGGGCCGTGGCTACACCTTC.

V and J are TRBV25-1 and TRBJ1-3, with 8 positions matching TRBD1. This CDR3 region has 14 residues. J gave up 3 bases and V 3 bases, and 1 base lay outside the gene matches. Germline lookup yields CDR1 MGHDK and CDR2 SYGVNS. CDR3 sequence: CASSDRGLGNTIYF. For the CDR3, the DNA is TGTGCCAGCAGTGACAGGGGGCTTGGAAACACCATATATTTT.

This rearrangement joins TRBV27 to TRBJ2-6; D perhaps matches TRBD2 (6 bases). Germline CDR1 is MNHEY and CDR2 is SMNVEV (reference sequence). The CDR3 runs 16 residues. Trimming removed 0 bases at V and 2 bases at J, with 8 bases between. CDR3 coding DNA: TGTGCCAGCAGTTTATCTGGGGGGACTGGGGCCAACGTCCTGACTTTC. It specifies CASSLSGGTGANVLTF.

CDR3 sequence reads: CAISEHAPSGGASEQFF. The CDR3 DNA reads TGTGCCATCAGTGAACACGCTCCTAGCGGGGGGGCGTCTGAGCAGTTCTTC. This chain connects TRBV10-3 to TRBJ2-1, with 12 bases that match TRBD2. Germline CDR1 is ENHRY and CDR2 is SYGVKD. J was trimmed by 9 bases and V by 3 bases; bases with no gene match: 12. CDR3 size: 17 residues.

J is TRBJ2-5 and V is TRBV7-8; no reliable D call. CDR3 length: 14 amino acids. Per germline, CDR1 SGHVS and CDR2 FQNEAQ. The V gene lost 6 bases and the J gene lost 2 bases, with 13 bases spanning the gap. The chain's CDR3 is CASRPGSGQETQYF. As DNA, the CDR3 is TGTGCCAGCAGACCCGGTTCAGGTCAAGAGACCCAGTACTTC.

The genes are TRBV27 and TRBJ1-1; perhaps TRBD1 as D (5 bases). Germline V CDR1 and CDR2: MNHEY, SMNVEV (reference sequence). Trimming removed 7 bases at V and 1 base at J, with 10 bases between. The CDR3 is made up of 13 amino acids. CDR3 protein: CASKGRQNTEAFF. DNA for the CDR3: TGTGCCAGCAAGGGGAGGCAGAACACTGAAGCTTTCTTT.

This CDR3 reads CASSQLRTGELFF. The CDR3 bases are TGTGCCAGCAGCCAGCTGAGAACCGGGGAGCTGTTTTTT. This chain links TRBV6-5 with TRBJ2-2; D uncertain. The germline gives CDR1 MNHEY, CDR2 SVGAGI. Trimming shortened V by 6 bases and J by 5 bases, and 10 bases separated the two germline ends. The CDR3 consists of 13 residues.